The T cell receptor beta chain described here comes from a study of PD-L1 blockade in urothelial cancer (dated by TCRdb to 2015 to 2018). A note on the overall study: Every patient began therapy at some point between 2013 and 2015 and was given atezolizumab 1,200 mg intravenously every 3 weeks. Twenty-five of 29 patients were males with bladder-origin urothelial cancer, and about 60% of the roughly 30 reported a prior smoking history. An ECOG performance status of 0 or 1 was recorded for the patients, and 0 to 3 prior chemotherapy regimens had been received by the patients. Blood samples were analyzed 3 weeks after the start of treatment (second dose) and 6 weeks after the start of treatment. A median of about 150,000 T cells and 65,000 to 90,000 unique TCRs was obtained from blood samples, and a median clonality of around 0.072 was observed. Somatic, immune and clinical correlates of response to PD-L1 blockade with atezolizumab in urothelial cancer were the focus of an exploratory multi-omic analysis. TCR sequencing covered pretreatment tumor samples and matched, serially collected peripheral blood taken before and after atezolizumab treatment. Durable clinical benefit was defined as progression-free survival longer than 6 months, and TCR features were also tested against progression-free and overall survival. In the same patients who had TCR sequencing, pretreatment tumors also underwent whole exome sequencing and RNA sequencing. Fewer than ten patients achieved durable clinical benefit and 20 did not. Pretreatment blood TCR-seq was available for 30 or so patients, at least one posttreatment blood collection was obtained for around 25 patients, and tumor TCR-seq was available for around 25 patients.

Via the germline V gene, CDR1 is MGHDK and CDR2 SYGVNS. The CDR3 holds 18 amino acids from the cysteine to the phenylalanine. Here the CDR3 DNA is all that survives: 54 bases in frame from base 1. Trimming accounts for 1 base at V and 9 bases at J, while the number of junction bases matched to no gene is 11. Synthetic TCR analog templates were spiked into each PCR so that absolute template abundance could be estimated from read counts. TCRbeta CDR3 regions were amplified from genomic DNA with bias-controlled V and J gene primers using the immunoSEQ assay. Sequencing of rearranged TCRbeta segments was performed at approximately 20X coverage. The authors' pipeline ran thus. Clustering was used to correct sequencing errors, and CDR3s were annotated against IMGT so that V, D and J genes could be assigned. Only productive TCRbeta rearrangements were used in downstream analyses, excluding out-of-frame or stop-codon sequences. Clonality was calculated as one minus the Shannon entropy normalized by the log of the number of unique productive sequences. Fisher's exact test with Benjamini-Hochberg correction, using a cutoff of adjusted p below 0.01, was how clones that differed between time points or between blood and tumor were identified. Held by TCRdb, this immuneACCESS table contains in-frame sequences only and omits some clones. Under half of the omission traces to an unresolved V gene where checked; the cause of the rest is unknown. Clonal size and the V and J genes are those of that table, whereas D and trimming came from the DNA. Across this sample there are 70,000 to 80,000 clones, with about 85% seen only once. The top ten clones comprise 6.7% of the sample.

Paper-wide results and their limitations: Because the sample size was small (n ≈ 30) and many exploratory analyses were performed, the results are intended to be hypothesis-generating. Improved progression-free and overall survival was found to be associated with pretreatment peripheral blood TCR clonality below the median. Among patients with durable benefit, tumor-associated TCR clones showed greater expansion in peripheral blood 3 weeks after treatment started (n ≈ 20, p = 0.022).

The time point label for this specimen denotes: pretreatment peripheral blood. A total of around 30 patients with locally advanced or metastatic urothelial carcinoma, treated at Memorial Sloan Kettering on a trial protocol, made up the cohort. Peripheral blood mononuclear cells were collected pretreatment and during treatment, with between 1 and 8 total time points per patient. The Qiagen DNeasy Blood extraction kit was used to purify genomic DNA from total PBMCs and tumor samples. PBMCs were collected pretreatment and during treatment, and were isolated and stored as previously described. As to this clone: Its antigen remains undetermined. No clone much larger than this one lies a single base away; base qualities are absent.

This TCR derives from a middle-aged man with urothelial cancer. Here the chain combines TRBV25-1 and TRBJ2-1, with 14 junctional bases fitting TRBD2. Specimen: PBMCs, collected around atezolizumab (anti-PD-L1) treatment. At the DNA level, the sequence is TGTGCCAGCAGTGAATCGCCGCCTGGACTAGCGGGAGGAGGTGAGCAGTTCTTC. This translates into CASSESPPGLAGGGEQFF.